This is a list of T cell receptor beta chains from one sample in a study of T cell responses to AZD1222 COVID-19 vaccine. Profiled with immunoSEQ multiplex PCR; TCRdb holds only in-frame clones, not every one. Of about 180,000 clones in the sample, around 93% were seen once. The sample consisted of peripheral blood, taken 28 days after the second dose of the MenACWY control vaccine. These receptors were obtained from an adult who received the MenACWY meningococcal vaccine as a control. CDR3s include the opening cysteine and the closing phenylalanine or tryptophan. Only part of the rows carry a size: once, few, many, or a class if the clone is expanded.

>.|TRBV29-1
CSARTAGVNQPQHF
>.|TRBV6-5
CASKDTRGTQYF
>.|TRBV9
CASSLGQGTRYGYTF
>.|TRBV19
CASLAMGRMNTEAFF
>.|TRBV3-1/TRBV3-2
CASTDTMNTEAFF
>.|TRBV11-2
CASSLAGTVQGNTIYF
>once|TRBV6-4
CASSRGTGTEAFF
>.|TRBV5-4
CASRPASSGNTIYF
>.|TRBV5-6
CASSLPVMDGYTF
>.|TRBV9
CASSLGTEETQYF
>once|TRBV7-2
CASSFQKAEKLFF
>.|TRBV5-6
CASRSDRALTNYGYTF
>.|TRBV2
CASSEFPPYGYTF
>once|TRBV24-1
CATSDFRGRDYGYTF
>once|TRBV4-2
CASSQAPSGGDEKLFF
>.|TRBV6-2/TRBV6-3
CASSDDGGPQHF
>.|TRBV4-3
CASSQERGGWDEQFF
>once|TRBV18
CASSPLAGSQETQYF
>.|TRBV4-1
CASSQDPTGVGNTIYF
>.|TRBV7-2
CASSLTGNLNTEAFF
>.|TRBV7-2
CASSLAGTTGHGYTF
>.|TRBV5-1
CASGRGDTGELFF
>.|TRBV3-1/TRBV3-2
CASSQGVRGREKLFF
>.|TRBV18
CASSPNRGGNTEAFF
>.|TRBV28
CASSLVGGQRDQPQHF
>.|TRBV9
CASSEGVGELFF
>once|TRBV20-1
CSPPRAVEAFF
>.|TRBV7-3
CASSLAGVDTQYF
>.|TRBV5-1
CASRLGGVTSGNTIYF
>.|TRBV6-1
CASSEGSALYTEAFF
>.|TRBV3-1/TRBV3-2
CASSQGPPGGYEQYF
>.|TRBV4-1
CASSQAQQGAMSGANVLTF
>.|TRBV10-1
CASSVRDRAIYGYTF
>.|TRBV10-3
CAISKDSYGYTF
>.|TRBV5-4
CASSLGYEQYF
>once|TRBV5-6
CASSQGPGRRAGHNEQFF
>once|TRBV5-1
CASSWGQGVITEAFF
>.|TRBV28
CASRPTGDGNTIYF
>.|TRBV3-1/TRBV3-2
CASSQDPGTRTQYF
>.|TRBV4-2
CASSQATSGGYEQYF
>.|TRBV3-1/TRBV3-2
CASSLMEAAEAFF
>.|TRBV12-3/TRBV12-4
CASSFSNSPLHF
>few|TRBV4-2
CASSQARETQYF
>.|TRBV5-1
CASSLGQTSYNEQFF